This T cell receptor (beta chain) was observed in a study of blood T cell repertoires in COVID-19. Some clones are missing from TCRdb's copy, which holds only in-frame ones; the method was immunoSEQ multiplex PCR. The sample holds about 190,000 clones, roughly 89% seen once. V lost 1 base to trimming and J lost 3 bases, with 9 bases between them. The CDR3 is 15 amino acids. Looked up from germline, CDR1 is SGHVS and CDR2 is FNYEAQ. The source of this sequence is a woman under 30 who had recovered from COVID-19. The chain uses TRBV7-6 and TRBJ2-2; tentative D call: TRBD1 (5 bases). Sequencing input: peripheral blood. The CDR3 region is CASSLGREYTGELFF. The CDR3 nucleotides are TGTGCCAGCAGCTTAGGCAGGGAATACACCGGGGAGCTGTTTTTT.